The source of this T cell receptor beta chain is a study of blood T cells in healthy people across ages. Study-level results: The study lacked donor CMV status, which possibly confounded expanded clonotype changes.

A word on this clonotype: Its specificity is unknown.

Sample-barcoded 5' priming and a J-beta primer mix drove a second PCR of roughly 7 to 11 cycles. TCRdb itself ran the 5' RACE reads through MiXCR, one entry per CDR3 protein. This table holds roughly 2 million distinct CDR3 sequences, about 49% found once. V shed 5 bases, J shed 5 bases, and the junction held 6 bases outside the gene matches. Germline CDR1 is KGHDR and CDR2 is SFDVKD. This CDR3 region has 16 residues. This clonotype was sampled from a woman aged 35 to 49 in good health. The chain joins TRBV24-1 to TRBJ2-1; 12 nucleotides line up with TRBD2. The specimen was blood. The CDR3 coding sequence is TGTGCCACCAGTGGCCGACTAGCGGGGGAGAACAATGAGCAGTTCTTC. It codes for CATSGRLAGENNEQFF.